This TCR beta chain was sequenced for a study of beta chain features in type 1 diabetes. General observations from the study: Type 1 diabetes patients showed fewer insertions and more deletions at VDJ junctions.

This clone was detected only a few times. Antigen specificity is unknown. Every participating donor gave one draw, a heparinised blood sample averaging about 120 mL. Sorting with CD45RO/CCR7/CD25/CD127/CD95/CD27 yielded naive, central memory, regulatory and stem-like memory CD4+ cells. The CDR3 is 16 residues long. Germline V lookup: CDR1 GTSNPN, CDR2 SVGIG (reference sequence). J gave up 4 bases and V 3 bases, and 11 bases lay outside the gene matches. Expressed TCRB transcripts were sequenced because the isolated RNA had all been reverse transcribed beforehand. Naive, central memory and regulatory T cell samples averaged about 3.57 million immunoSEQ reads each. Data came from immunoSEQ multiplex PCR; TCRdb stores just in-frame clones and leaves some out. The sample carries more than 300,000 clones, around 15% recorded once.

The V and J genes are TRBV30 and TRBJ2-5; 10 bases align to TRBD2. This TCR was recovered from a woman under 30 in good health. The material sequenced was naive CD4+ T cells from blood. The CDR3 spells CAWSEMSGRALETQYF. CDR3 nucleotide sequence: TGTGCCTGGAGCGAAATGAGCGGGAGGGCTCTAGAGACCCAGTACTTC.